Sequencing of this T cell receptor (beta chain) was carried out in a study of identical twins. Findings and limits, study-wide: Memory repertoires showed no such pattern, whereas abundant cord blood beta clonotypes carried fewer insertions. Monozygotic twin pairs showed more out-of-frame TCR alpha sharing than models estimated.

cDNA carried unique molecular identifiers, and a universal primer site was added by template switching. Each CDR3 protein gets one entry after TCRdb re-called the 5' RACE reads with MiXCR. The sample contains approximately 220,000 distinct CDR3 sequences, approximately 9% of which appear only once. The CDR3 consists of 12 residues. The germline CDR1 and CDR2 sequences are MNHNS and SASEGT. Trimming removed 6 bases from V and 7 bases from J, with 9 bases in between. Regarding this clonotype: The antigen is unknown.

The chain joins TRBV6-1 to TRBJ1-4, with D unresolved. The clonotype originates from a woman aged 18-29 years in good health. The sequenced material came from memory (CD45RO+) T cells sorted from blood. The CDR3 sequence: CASRRASEKLFF. CDR3 bases: TGTGCCAGCAGAAGGGCGTCTGAAAAACTGTTTTTT.